Listed below are T cell receptor beta chains from one sample, sequenced in a study of blood T cell repertoires in COVID-19. The method was immunoSEQ multiplex PCR; TCRdb's version includes in-frame clones alone and lacks a portion of them. The sample has over 250,000 clones; 88% are singletons. Material: PBMCs or T cells enriched from blood (not recorded which). The receptors come from a woman aged 45 to 65 who had recovered from COVID-19. The CDR3 runs from the conserved cysteine through the conserved F or W. A D gene is named only where the DNA matches it firmly. Only part of the rows carry a size: once, few, many, or a class if the clone is expanded.

-,TRBV5-1,TRBJ1-1,-,CASSLAGGARERNTEAFF,TGCGCCAGCAGCTTGGCCGGAGGGGCCCGGGAGAGGAACACTGAAGCTTTCTTT
-,TRBV19,TRBJ2-1,-,CASSRTAILYNEQFF,TGTGCCAGTAGTAGAACAGCAATCCTCTACAATGAGCAGTTCTTC
TRBD1,TRBV11-1,TRBJ1-1,-,CASSRDRGGNTEAFF,TGTGCCAGCAGCCGAGACAGGGGAGGAAACACTGAAGCTTTCTTT
TRBD1,TRBV7-3,TRBJ2-1,-,CASSSGTGRNEQFF,TGTGCCAGCAGCTCCGGGACAGGGAGGAATGAGCAGTTCTTC
TRBD2,TRBV29-1,TRBJ2-1,-,CSAKLAGVLNEQFF,TGCAGCGCCAAACTAGCGGGAGTGCTAAATGAGCAGTTCTTC
-,TRBV13,TRBJ2-1,-,CASSLPGVEQFF,TGTGCCAGCAGCCTCCCAGGCGTTGAGCAGTTCTTC
-,TRBV28,TRBJ2-7,-,CASSFRTIPAYEQYF,TGTGCCAGCAGTTTCCGGACTATCCCAGCCTACGAGCAGTACTTC
-,TRBV15,TRBJ1-6,-,CATTFTNSYNSPLHF,TGTGCCACTACATTTACGAACTCCTATAATTCACCCCTCCACTTT
TRBD1,TRBV6-4,TRBJ1-2,-,CARPTGVNYGYTF,TGTGCCAGGCCTACAGGGGTTAACTATGGCTACACCTTC
TRBD1,TRBV5-1,TRBJ1-1,-,CASSPSKIGQGNTEAFF,TGCGCCAGCAGCCCCTCCAAAATCGGACAGGGGAACACTGAAGCTTTCTTT
TRBD1,TRBV15,TRBJ2-7,few,CATSRVSYPRTGPYEQYF,TGTGCCACCAGCAGAGTTTCGTACCCCCGGACAGGGCCCTACGAGCAGTACTTC
TRBD1,TRBV12-3/TRBV12-4,TRBJ2-7,few,CASSLQGAEQYF,TGTGCCAGCAGTTTACAGGGGGCCGAGCAGTACTTC
-,TRBV20-1,TRBJ1-1,once,CSASSEAFF,TGCAGTGCTAGCTCTGAAGCTTTCTTT
TRBD1,TRBV7-6,TRBJ2-1,-,CASSLEDRAYNEQFF,TGTGCCAGCAGCTTAGAGGACAGGGCTTACAATGAGCAGTTCTTC
-,TRBV18,TRBJ1-5,-,CASSPASNQPQHF,TGTGCCAGCTCACCAGCGAGCAATCAGCCCCAGCATTTT
-,TRBV6-6,TRBJ2-3,-,CASINGGGSTDTQYF,TGTGCCAGCATCAACGGGGGCGGGAGTACAGATACGCAGTATTTT
TRBD2,TRBV7-9,TRBJ2-1,-,CASSLYLASGRYNEQFF,TGTGCCAGCAGCTTATATTTAGCTAGCGGGAGATACAATGAGCAGTTCTTC
-,TRBV27,TRBJ1-2,-,CASSDRGGYTF,TGTGCCAGCAGTGACCGGGGGGGCTACACCTTC
TRBD2,TRBV2,TRBJ2-7,-,CASIFRGVTYEQYF,TGTGCCAGCATATTCCGGGGGGTTACGTACGAGCAGTACTTC
TRBD2,TRBV27,TRBJ2-1,-,CASSSRTSGRSRSSYNEQFF,TGTGCCAGCAGTTCACGGACTAGCGGGAGGTCCCGAAGCTCCTACAATGAGCAGTTCTTC
TRBD1,TRBV5-4,TRBJ1-1,-,CASSPRGDRGHLEAFF,TGTGCCAGCAGCCCCCGGGGGGACAGGGGGCATCTTGAGGCTTTCTTT
TRBD1,TRBV6-4,TRBJ1-1,-,CASSDGTGIEAFF,TGTGCCAGCAGTGACGGGACAGGAATTGAAGCTTTCTTT
TRBD1,TRBV2,TRBJ2-7,-,CASSVTGAEQYF,TGTGCCAGCAGCGTTACAGGGGCCGAGCAGTACTTC
-,TRBV3-1/TRBV3-2,TRBJ1-3,many,CASSRKRGDTIYF,TGTGCCAGCAGCCGCAAACGCGGGGACACCATATATTTT
-,TRBV2,TRBJ1-2,-,CASSVGANYGYTF,TGTGCCAGCAGTGTCGGAGCTAACTATGGCTACACCTTC
-,TRBV7-3,TRBJ2-3,-,CASSLPGLIDTQYF,TGTGCCAGCAGCTTACCGGGACTTATAGATACGCAGTATTTT
-,TRBV5-4,TRBJ1-1,once,CASSLMFPGRGTEAFF,TGTGCCAGCAGCTTGATGTTCCCAGGGAGGGGCACTGAAGCTTTCTTT
TRBD2,TRBV2,TRBJ2-1,-,CASARTSVGNEQFF,TGTGCCAGCGCAAGGACTAGCGTGGGGAATGAGCAGTTCTTC
-,TRBV5-1,TRBJ2-1,-,CASAREYYNEQFF,TGCGCCAGCGCGCGGGAATACTACAATGAGCAGTTCTTC
TRBD2,TRBV6-2/TRBV6-3,TRBJ2-7,-,CASSYSRLAGTYEQYF,TGTGCCAGCAGTTACTCGCGGCTAGCGGGGACCTACGAGCAGTACTTC
TRBD2,TRBV11-3,TRBJ2-1,-,CASSPTSGRGNEQFF,TGTGCCAGCAGCCCCACTAGCGGGAGGGGAAATGAGCAGTTCTTC
TRBD2,TRBV5-6,TRBJ2-7,-,CASRLTAFSGSSYEQYF,TGTGCCAGCAGGCTAACCGCTTTTAGCGGGAGCTCCTACGAGCAGTACTTC
-,TRBV2,TRBJ2-7,once,CASRVLVYEQYF,TGTGCCAGCAGGGTACTAGTTTACGAGCAGTACTTC
-,TRBV5-4,TRBJ1-1,-,CASRFPGGNTEAFF,TGTGCCAGCAGGTTCCCCGGCGGAAACACTGAAGCTTTCTTT
TRBD2,TRBV19,TRBJ2-1,-,CASRTSGLSSYNEQFF,TGTGCCAGTAGGACTAGCGGGTTGAGCTCCTACAATGAGCAGTTCTTC
-,TRBV28,TRBJ1-2,-,CASNSGGTDGHGYTF,TGTGCCAGCAACAGCGGAGGTACGGATGGACATGGCTACACCTTC
TRBD1,TRBV29-1,TRBJ2-7,-,CSAVDRGDGEQYF,TGCAGCGCAGTGGACAGGGGAGATGGCGAGCAGTACTTC
-,TRBV30,TRBJ2-1,-,CAWSVTGYEQFF,TGTGCCTGGAGTGTTACGGGGTATGAGCAGTTCTTC
-,TRBV28,TRBJ1-1,-,CASSAARLRSTEAFF,TGTGCCAGCAGCGCCGCTCGACTCCGCAGCACTGAAGCTTTCTTT
-,TRBV30,TRBJ2-1,-,CAWRPFTREQFF,TGTGCCTGGAGACCCTTTACGCGTGAGCAGTTCTTC
-,TRBV25-1,TRBJ2-7,-,CASSVSGGYYEQYF,TGTGCCAGCAGTGTGTCCGGGGGTTATTACGAGCAGTACTTC
-,TRBV10-3,TRBJ1-1,-,CAISESNKGVAEAFF,TGTGCCATCAGTGAGTCGAACAAGGGGGTGGCTGAAGCTTTCTTT
-,TRBV19,TRBJ1-1,-,CASKPTGTEAFF,TGTGCCAGTAAGCCCACAGGGACTGAAGCTTTCTTT
TRBD2,TRBV7-8,TRBJ2-1,once,CASSAGTSSSYNEQFF,TGTGCCAGCAGCGCCGGGACTAGTAGCTCCTACAATGAGCAGTTCTTC
-,TRBV21-1,TRBJ2-4,-,CASSKRERGSGIQYF,TGTGCCAGCAGCAAACGGGAGCGCGGGAGCGGCATTCAGTACTTC
TRBD2,TRBV28,TRBJ2-7,-,CASIPGTSGSYEQYF,TGTGCCAGCATCCCCGGGACTAGCGGGAGTTACGAGCAGTACTTC